This T cell receptor beta chain was obtained from a study of PD-L1 blockade in urothelial cancer. Study overall: Men with urothelial cancer arising in the bladder made up about nine tenths of the roughly 29 patients.

Comments on this clone: What it binds is unknown.

Study observations and caveats: Durable-benefit cases showed more tumor-associated blood clone expansion at 3 weeks.

Only in-frame clones appear in the TCRdb table, and some are missing; sequencing was by immunoSEQ multiplex PCR. The sample contains roughly 100,000 clones, roughly 90% of which appear only once. Unmatched junction bases numbered 9, after V lost 1 base and J lost 0 bases. Per the germline V gene, CDR1 is SEHNR and CDR2 is FQNEAQ (reference sequence). The CDR3 extends over 18 amino acids. Noted time point: pretreatment peripheral blood. The TCR originated in a woman older than 75 with urothelial cancer. The sequencing here drew on PBMCs, taken around atezolizumab (anti-PD-L1) treatment. The V gene is TRBV7-9, the J gene TRBJ2-4, with TRBD2 matching 7 bases. The CDR3 loop is CASSLDGEGSLAKNIQYF. The CDR3 DNA sequence: TGTGCCAGCAGCTTAGATGGGGAGGGCTCTCTAGCCAAAAACATTCAGTACTTC. The whole variable domain, remainder taken from reference TRBV7-9 and TRBJ2-4, is DTGVSQNPRHKITKRGQNVTFRCDPISEHNRLYWYRQTLGQGPEFLTYFQNEAQLEKSRLLSDRFSAERPKGSFSTLEIQRTEQGDSAMYLCASSLDGEGSLAKNIQYFGAGTRLSVL.